This entry is about one T cell receptor beta chain. The target antigen is unknown. The treatment was: roughly 11-day PBMC culture with coronavirus spike peptide pools or control peptides (ViraFEST assay). This record comes from a study of vaccination and CD4 T cells after COVID-19. About the study: Median time from second vaccine dose to sampling was 72 days (14 to 241). Cellular stimulation was performed using overlapping spike peptides derived from SARS-CoV-2, HCoV-NL63, HCoV-OC43 and HCoV-229E. The authors gave control cultures a CEFX pool, an HIV-1 Nef pool, or no peptide.

CDR1 GTSNPN and CDR2 SVGIG come from the germline V gene (reference sequence). The CDR3 consists of 14 residues. V lost 4 bases and J lost 4, with 14 bases in between. With the Oncomine TCR Beta short-read assay, DNA from cultured CD4+ T cells was sequenced. TCRdb reprocessed the PCR reads with MiXCR, giving one entry per CDR3 protein. The table records about 16,000 distinct CDR3 sequences, less than 70% of them present only once. V is TRBV30 and J is TRBJ1-5; D not resolved. Specimen: CD4+ T cells from blood, cultured in vitro, collected before SARS-CoV-2 vaccination. This clonotype originated in a human donor who had recovered from COVID-19. The CDR3 nucleotides are TGTGCCTGGAATTCTGGCCTCGCAAATCAGCCCCAGCATTTT. Translated, it gives CAWNSGLANQPQHF.